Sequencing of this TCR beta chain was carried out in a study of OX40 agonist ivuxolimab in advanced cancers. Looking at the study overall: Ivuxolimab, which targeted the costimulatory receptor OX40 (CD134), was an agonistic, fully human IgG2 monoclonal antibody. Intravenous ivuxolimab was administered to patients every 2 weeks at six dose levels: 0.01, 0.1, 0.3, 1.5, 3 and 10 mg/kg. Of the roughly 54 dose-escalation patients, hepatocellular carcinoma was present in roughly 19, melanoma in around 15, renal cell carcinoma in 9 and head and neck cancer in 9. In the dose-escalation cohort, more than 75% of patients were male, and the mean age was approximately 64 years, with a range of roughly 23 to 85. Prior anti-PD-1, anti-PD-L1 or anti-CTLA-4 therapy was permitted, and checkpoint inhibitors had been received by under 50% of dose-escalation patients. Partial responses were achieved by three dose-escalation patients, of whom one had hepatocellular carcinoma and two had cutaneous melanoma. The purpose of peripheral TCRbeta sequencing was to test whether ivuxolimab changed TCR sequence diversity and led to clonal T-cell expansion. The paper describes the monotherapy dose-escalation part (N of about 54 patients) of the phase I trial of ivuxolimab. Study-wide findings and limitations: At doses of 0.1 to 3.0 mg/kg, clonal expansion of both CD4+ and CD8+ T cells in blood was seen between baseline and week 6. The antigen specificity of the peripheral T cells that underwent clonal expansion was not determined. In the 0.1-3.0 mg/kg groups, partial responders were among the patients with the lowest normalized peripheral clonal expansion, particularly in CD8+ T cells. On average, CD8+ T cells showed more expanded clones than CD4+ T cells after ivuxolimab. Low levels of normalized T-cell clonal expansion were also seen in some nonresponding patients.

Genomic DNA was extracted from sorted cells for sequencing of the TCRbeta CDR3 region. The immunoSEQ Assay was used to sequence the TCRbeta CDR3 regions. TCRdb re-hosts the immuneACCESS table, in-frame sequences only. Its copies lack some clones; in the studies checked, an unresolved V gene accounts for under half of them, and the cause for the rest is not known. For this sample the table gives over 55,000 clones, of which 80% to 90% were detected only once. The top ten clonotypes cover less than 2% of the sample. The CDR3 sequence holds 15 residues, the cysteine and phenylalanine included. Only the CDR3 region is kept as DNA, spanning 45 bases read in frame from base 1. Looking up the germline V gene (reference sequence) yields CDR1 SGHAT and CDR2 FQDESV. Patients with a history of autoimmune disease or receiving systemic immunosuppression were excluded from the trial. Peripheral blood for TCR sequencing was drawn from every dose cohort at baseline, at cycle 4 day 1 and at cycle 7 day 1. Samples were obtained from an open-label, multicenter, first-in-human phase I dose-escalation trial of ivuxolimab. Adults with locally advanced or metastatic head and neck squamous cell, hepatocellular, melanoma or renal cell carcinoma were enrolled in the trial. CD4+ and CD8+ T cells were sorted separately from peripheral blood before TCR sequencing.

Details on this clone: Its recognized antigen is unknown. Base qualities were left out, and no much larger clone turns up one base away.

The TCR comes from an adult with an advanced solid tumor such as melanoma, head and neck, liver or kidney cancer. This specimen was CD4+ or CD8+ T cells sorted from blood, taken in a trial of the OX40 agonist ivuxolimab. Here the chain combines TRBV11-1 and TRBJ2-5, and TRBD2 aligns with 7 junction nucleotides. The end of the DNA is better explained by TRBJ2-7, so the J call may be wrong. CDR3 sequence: CASSRKSPSGYEQYF. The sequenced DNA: TGTGCCAGCAGCCGAAAAAGCCCTAGCGGTTACGAGCAGTACTTC.